These 17 T cell receptor beta chains came from one sample sequenced in a study of shared clonotypes between healthy human individuals. Using immunoSEQ multiplex PCR, the repertoire was profiled, and TCRdb retains in-frame clones only, with some absent. The sample contains approximately 2.5 million clones, 90% to 95% of which appear only once. Sequenced: naive CD4+ T cells from PBMCs. Subset: CD45RA+ positively selected. Receptor source: a young man in good health. Some clones in this sample may be carry-over from other donors' samples.

The chain is built from TRBV7-6 and TRBJ2-1, with D possibly being TRBD2 (7 bases). Trimming cost V 2 bases and J 5 bases, with 16 bases left between them. The CDR3 runs to 16 residues. Germline V CDR1 and CDR2: SGHVS, FNYEAQ. In DNA, the CDR3 is TGTGCCAGCAGCTTAAGGGCGGGGGCCACGGACAATGAGCAGTTCTTC. Encoded protein: CASSLRAGATDNEQFF.

The chain recombines TRBV5-6 with TRBJ1-1; D unclear. The CDR3 covers 15 residues. The V end was cut by 2 bases, the J end by 0 bases, with 11 bases between. The germline V gene has CDR1 SGHDT and CDR2 YYEEEE. CDR3 in amino acids: CASSFSQLMNTEAFF. The DNA of the CDR3 is TGTGCCAGCAGCTTCTCTCAGTTGATGAACACTGAAGCTTTCTTT.

The chain has TRBV6-5 and TRBJ2-5; 8 bases fit TRBD2. The last part of the DNA fits TRBJ2-7 better; the J call may be wrong. CDR3 length: 13 amino acids. CDR1 and CDR2 from the germline V gene are MNHEY and SVGAGI. The CDR3 region is CASSYSRGAEQYF. The CDR3 DNA reads TGTGCCAGCAGTTACTCGCGGGGGGCCGAGCAGTACTTC.

The chain couples TRBV4-1 to TRBJ1-1; D unresolved. Germline V gene data show CDR1 as MGHRA and CDR2 as YSYEKL. With 3 bases removed from V and 2 bases from J, the gap between germline ends came to 16 bases. The length of the CDR3 is 16 residues. The CDR3, as DNA: TGCGCCAGCAGCCACCCTGTTGCGGGAGTTAACACTGAAGCTTTCTTT. Encoded protein: CASSHPVAGVNTEAFF.

This chain links TRBV6-1 with TRBJ1-5, with D possibly being TRBD1 (6 bases). In germline, CDR1 is MNHNS, CDR2 SASEGT. V dropped 2 bases and J dropped 7 bases, with 15 bases sitting between them. This CDR3 is built from 15 residues. CDR3 region: CASSEFGNRVQPQHF. The CDR3 bases are TGTGCCAGCAGTGAATTCGGAAACAGGGTACAGCCCCAGCATTTT.

Turning to this clone: The sample contains more than one DNA sequence encoding this CDR3. The V gene is TRBV7-3, the J gene TRBJ1-1, with D perhaps TRBD1 (5 bases). V lost 5 bases and J lost 0, with 7 bases in between. Germline CDR1 is SGHTA and CDR2 is FQGTGA. The CDR3 sequence is 13 residues long. The CDR3 DNA reads TGTGCCAGCAGCGAGGGGCTGAACACTGAAGCTTTCTTT. This gives the protein CASSEGLNTEAFF.

The chain uses TRBV6-5 and TRBJ2-7; possibly TRBD1 or TRBD2 for D (5 bases each). The V and J ends lost 5 bases and 0 bases respectively, with 14 bases between them. This CDR3 comprises 15 residues. Germline values: CDR1 MNHEY, CDR2 SVGAGI. The CDR3 here is CASSILWGSSYEQYF. As DNA, the CDR3 is TGTGCCAGCAGTATCCTATGGGGGAGCTCCTACGAGCAGTACTTC.

The J gene is TRBJ2-7, the V gene TRBV19, with TRBD2 matching over 10 bases. Losses at the gene ends were 3 bases for V and 3 bases for J; bases not matched to a gene: 8. Germline V gene lookup returns CDR1 LNHDA and CDR2 SQIVND (reference sequence). The CDR3 is 16 residues long. CDR3 sequence: CASSMATSGPYYEQYF. The CDR3 bases are TGTGCCAGTAGTATGGCGACTAGCGGGCCCTACTACGAGCAGTACTTC.

The rearrangement joins TRBV7-3 to TRBJ2-5; 8 positions match TRBD1. Germline CDR1 is SGHTA and CDR2 is FQGTGA. This CDR3 has 14 residues. The trim removed 3 bases at V and 5 bases at J, leaving 5 bases unmatched. CDR3 sequence: CASSFSGGGETQYF. CDR3 nucleotides: TGTGCCAGCAGCTTCTCAGGGGGCGGGGAGACCCAGTACTTC.

The chain employs TRBV27 and TRBJ2-1, with a weak D call TRBD2 (5 bases). This CDR3 has 17 residues. V lost 3 bases and J lost 1, with 16 bases in between. Looked up from germline, CDR1 is MNHEY and CDR2 is SMNVEV (reference sequence). CDR3 sequence reads: CASSFSLGVPSYNEQFF. The DNA of the CDR3 is TGTGCCAGCAGTTTTTCTCTCGGGGTTCCGTCCTACAATGAGCAGTTCTTC.

V usage is TRBV5-4 and J usage is TRBJ1-3, with D uncertain. Between the trimmed V and J ends, which lost 1 base and 0 bases, there was a span of 8 bases. The CDR3 runs to 15 residues. CDR1 SGHNT and CDR2 YYREEE come from the germline V gene (reference sequence). The CDR3 protein is CASSLSGRSGNTIYF. The CDR3 bases are TGTGCCAGCAGCTTGTCCGGCCGCTCTGGAAACACCATATATTTT. Full variable domain (rest looked up from reference TRBV5-4 and TRBJ1-3): ETGVTQSPTHLIKTRGQQVTLRCSSQSGHNTVSWYQQALGQGPQFIFQYYREEENGRGNFPPRFSGLQFPNYSSELNVNALELDDSALYLCASSLSGRSGNTIYFGEGSWLTVV.

The sample holds one count of this clone. V is TRBV7-2 and J is TRBJ2-3; weak D call: TRBD2 (5 bases). Looked up from germline, CDR1 is SGHTA and CDR2 is FQGNSA. The V gene lost 0 bases and the J gene lost 4 bases, with 8 bases spanning the gap. CDR3 length equals 14 residues. The CDR3 here is CASSLADGADTQYF. CDR3 in DNA: TGTGCCAGCAGCTTAGCAGACGGGGCAGATACGCAGTATTTT.

The chain uses TRBV2 and TRBJ1-2; no reliable D call. The CDR3 has 15 residues. Germline CDR1 is SNHLY and CDR2 is FYNNEI. V was clipped by 1 base and J by 2 bases, with 11 bases between them. The DNA for the CDR3 is TGTGCCAGCAGTGAAGAAAATCGCGGGAACTATGGCTACACCTTC. Translated: CASSEENRGNYGYTF.

The chain is built from TRBV2 and TRBJ2-3, with D tentatively TRBD1 or TRBD2 (5 bases each). The CDR3 runs to 14 residues. CDR1 is SNHLY and CDR2 is FYNNEI in the germline V gene. V lost 6 bases and J 6 bases, leaving 16 bases between the germline ends. CDR3 DNA: TGTGCCAGCAGAAAAGCGGCAGGGACCGATACGCAGTATTTT. As protein: CASRKAAGTDTQYF.

This clone was counted once. The rearrangement links TRBV29-1 to TRBJ2-3; 8 bases map to TRBD1. The CDR3 totals 14 residues. Trimming removed 6 bases from V and 0 bases from J; junction bases left unmatched: 5. Germline-derived CDR1 and CDR2 are SQVTM and ANQGSEA. CDR3 protein: CSVRDRGSTDTQYF. CDR3 in DNA: TGCAGCGTCAGAGACAGGGGTAGCACAGATACGCAGTATTTT.

The J gene is TRBJ2-7, the V gene TRBV10-1; 9 bases map to TRBD2. CDR1 and CDR2 from the germline V gene are WNHNN and SYGVQD (reference sequence). Trimming cost V 4 bases and J 5 bases; bases outside gene matches: 3. The CDR3 extends over 13 amino acids. The CDR3 DNA is TGCGCCAGCAGTGGGCTAGCGGGAAACGAGCAGTACTTC. Amino acids: CASSGLAGNEQYF.

The chain links TRBV5-4 to TRBJ2-5; 9 nucleotides match TRBD1. Trimming cost V 2 bases and J 2 bases; bases outside gene matches: 4. Germline V gene data show CDR1 as SGHNT and CDR2 as YYREEE (reference sequence). The CDR3 extends over 15 amino acids. CDR3 residues: CASSLSQGAQETQYF. The CDR3 bases are TGTGCCAGCAGCTTATCACAGGGGGCGCAAGAGACCCAGTACTTC.